The 4 T cell receptor beta chains reported below all come from one sample, sequenced in a study of Ad26.COV2.S vaccination and SARS-CoV-2 variants. Treatment here: some 19 received Ad26.COV2.S at low or high dose, single or two shots; roughly 5 received placebo; per-sample allocation not given. Sampling happened 63 days after the first vaccine or placebo injection. Sequencing was performed with immunoSEQ multiplex PCR; in TCRdb, only in-frame clones are kept and a portion is missing. The sample shows about 350,000 clones, 65% to 90% of them seen only once. Here the sequenced sample was peripheral blood, taken in a trial of Ad26.COV2.S vaccine versus placebo. All receptors derive from a person aged 18-60 years who received the Ad26.COV2.S COVID-19 vaccine or a placebo.

The rearrangement links TRBV4-2 to TRBJ1-4; 7 bases line up with TRBD1. Germline CDR1 and CDR2: LGHNA and YNFKEQ. The CDR3 sequence is 15 residues long. The junction had 10 bases not matched to a gene; V was cut back by 4 bases and J by 8 bases. The CDR3 loop is CASSRGTAKGEKLFF. The CDR3 coding sequence is TGTGCCAGCAGCCGGGGGACAGCGAAAGGGGAAAAACTGTTTTTT.

The rearrangement links TRBV6-5 to TRBJ2-7; D not resolved. The germline V and J ends were trimmed by 4 bases and 0 bases, with 13 bases remaining between them. The CDR3 runs 15 residues. In germline, CDR1 is MNHEY, CDR2 SVGAGI. CDR3: CASSLDGPRSYEQYF. The CDR3 coding sequence is TGTGCCAGCAGTTTAGACGGACCCCGCTCCTACGAGCAGTACTTC.

The gene calls are TRBV11-3 and TRBJ2-7, with D hard to call. CDR3 length equals 13 residues. Looked up from germline, CDR1 is SGHNT and CDR2 is YENEEA. The ends were cut back, 5 bases at V and 3 bases at J, with 11 bases in the middle. The CDR3 DNA is TGTGCCAGCAGCCACACAGTAGACTACGAGCAGTACTTC. It codes for CASSHTVDYEQYF.

The J gene is TRBJ1-3, the V gene TRBV5-1; D is perhaps TRBD1 (5 bases). The CDR3 is 16 residues long. Germline loops: CDR1 SGHRS, CDR2 YFSETQ. V dropped 0 bases and J dropped 4 bases, with 14 bases sitting between them. The CDR3 DNA reads TGCGCCAGCAGCTTGGCAGGGCCGGTCTACGGAAACACCATATATTTT. Residues: CASSLAGPVYGNTIYF.